The rows below give T cell receptor beta chains drawn from one sample of a study of Graves' ophthalmopathy and Graves' hyperthyroidism. From the multiplex PCR reads, TCRdb called clonotypes with MiXCR, one entry per CDR3 protein. The data show 40,000 or so distinct CDR3 sequences, around half seen once. The sample was peripheral blood. The receptors were sampled from an adult woman with stable Graves' hyperthyroidism. CDR3s include the opening cysteine and the closing phenylalanine or tryptophan. D genes are given only for firm matches. For some rows the clone size is stated as once, few or many, or as a class when expanded; others skip it.

j_call clone_size v_call d_call cdr3_aa cdr3_nt
TRBJ1-1 many TRBV5-1 TRBD1 CASSLARQGAEAFF TGCGCCAGCAGCTTGGCCAGACAGGGAGCTGAAGCTTTCTTT
TRBJ2-7 many TRBV5-8 - CASSLQLALYEQYF TGTGCCAGCAGCTTGCAGCTAGCCCTCTACGAGCAGTACTTC
TRBJ1-4 many TRBV20-1 - CSASRVGEKLFF TGCAGTGCTAGCAGGGTGGGGGAAAAACTGTTTTTT
TRBJ1-5 many TRBV18 TRBD1 CASSQSPDRGRHF TGTGCCAGCTCACAATCCCCGGACAGGGGCCGGCATTTT
TRBJ2-3 many TRBV5-1 - CASRGSTDTQYF TGCGCCAGCAGGGGCAGCACAGATACGCAGTATTTT
TRBJ1-1 many TRBV5-1 - CASSPGSLEAFF TGCGCCAGCAGCCCGGGGAGCCTTGAAGCTTTCTTT
TRBJ2-7 - TRBV29-1 - CSVEARGLEYEQYF TGCAGCGTTGAGGCCAGGGGATTGGAGTACGAGCAGTACTTC
TRBJ2-2 - TRBV20-1 - CSARDIDGATGELFF TGCAGTGCTAGAGACATCGATGGGGCCACCGGGGAGCTGTTTTTT
TRBJ2-3 - TRBV12-3/TRBV12-4 - CASSFGRGSSTDTQYF TGTGCCAGCAGTTTTGGCAGGGGCTCCAGCACAGATACGCAGTATTTT
TRBJ1-2 - TRBV7-3 - CASSVVEVSYGYTF TGTGCCAGCAGCGTTGTTGAGGTCAGCTATGGCTACACCTTC
TRBJ2-7 - TRBV2 TRBD2 CASSGLAGDEQYF TGTGCCAGCTCAGGACTAGCGGGAGACGAGCAGTACTTC
TRBJ1-1 - TRBV20-1 TRBD1 CSARPPGQLNTEAFF TGCAGTGCCCGCCCTCCGGGACAGCTGAACACTGAAGCTTTCTTT
TRBJ2-5 - TRBV29-1 - CSVRQGSGSETQYF TGCAGCGTAAGGCAGGGGAGCGGCTCAGAGACCCAGTACTTC
TRBJ2-3 many TRBV20-1 - CSAHTEPSSTDTQYF TGCAGTGCCCATACAGAGCCCTCTAGCACAGATACGCAGTATTTT
TRBJ2-7 many TRBV20-1 TRBD2 CSAMGSGRANEQYF TGCAGTGCTATGGGAAGCGGGAGGGCCAATGAGCAGTACTTC
TRBJ1-5 - TRBV12-3/TRBV12-4 TRBD1 CASSLGTGNNQPRHF TGTGCCAGCAGTTTAGGGACAGGGAACAATCAGCCCCGGCATTTT
TRBJ2-5 - TRBV20-1 TRBD1 CSAKGTVEETQYF TGCAGTGCTAAAGGGACAGTAGAAGAGACCCAGTACTTC
TRBJ2-2 many TRBV5-1 - CASSLEYSFRSTGELFF TGCGCCAGCAGCTTGGAATACTCCTTCAGGAGCACCGGGGAGCTGTTTTTT
TRBJ1-1 once TRBV19 - CASQEQVARTEAFF TGTGCCAGTCAAGAACAGGTAGCGCGCACTGAAGCTTTCTTT
TRBJ1-3 - TRBV15 - CATSRDYGGSGNTIYF TGTGCCACCAGCAGAGATTACGGGGGCTCTGGAAACACCATATATTTT
TRBJ2-3 - TRBV7-6 - CASSLAGEVDTQYF TGTGCCAGCAGCTTAGCGGGAGAGGTAGATACGCAGTATTTT
TRBJ2-7 many TRBV6-5 - CASSYLSEQYF TGTGCCAGCAGTTACCTATCCGAGCAGTACTTC
TRBJ2-7 many TRBV28 - CASSATGTPNYEQYF TGTGCCAGCAGCGCGACCGGGACACCGAACTACGAGCAGTACTTC
TRBJ1-2 few TRBV25-1 TRBD1 CASSAPNTDRGYGYTF TGTGCCAGCAGTGCCCCCAACACGGACAGGGGGTATGGCTACACCTTC
TRBJ1-2 few TRBV29-1 TRBD1 CSVARQGFDYTF TGCAGCGTTGCTAGACAGGGCTTCGACTACACCTTC
TRBJ2-7 - TRBV29-1 TRBD1 CSVAGTGASYEQYF TGCAGCGTTGCCGGGACAGGGGCCTCCTACGAGCAGTACTTC